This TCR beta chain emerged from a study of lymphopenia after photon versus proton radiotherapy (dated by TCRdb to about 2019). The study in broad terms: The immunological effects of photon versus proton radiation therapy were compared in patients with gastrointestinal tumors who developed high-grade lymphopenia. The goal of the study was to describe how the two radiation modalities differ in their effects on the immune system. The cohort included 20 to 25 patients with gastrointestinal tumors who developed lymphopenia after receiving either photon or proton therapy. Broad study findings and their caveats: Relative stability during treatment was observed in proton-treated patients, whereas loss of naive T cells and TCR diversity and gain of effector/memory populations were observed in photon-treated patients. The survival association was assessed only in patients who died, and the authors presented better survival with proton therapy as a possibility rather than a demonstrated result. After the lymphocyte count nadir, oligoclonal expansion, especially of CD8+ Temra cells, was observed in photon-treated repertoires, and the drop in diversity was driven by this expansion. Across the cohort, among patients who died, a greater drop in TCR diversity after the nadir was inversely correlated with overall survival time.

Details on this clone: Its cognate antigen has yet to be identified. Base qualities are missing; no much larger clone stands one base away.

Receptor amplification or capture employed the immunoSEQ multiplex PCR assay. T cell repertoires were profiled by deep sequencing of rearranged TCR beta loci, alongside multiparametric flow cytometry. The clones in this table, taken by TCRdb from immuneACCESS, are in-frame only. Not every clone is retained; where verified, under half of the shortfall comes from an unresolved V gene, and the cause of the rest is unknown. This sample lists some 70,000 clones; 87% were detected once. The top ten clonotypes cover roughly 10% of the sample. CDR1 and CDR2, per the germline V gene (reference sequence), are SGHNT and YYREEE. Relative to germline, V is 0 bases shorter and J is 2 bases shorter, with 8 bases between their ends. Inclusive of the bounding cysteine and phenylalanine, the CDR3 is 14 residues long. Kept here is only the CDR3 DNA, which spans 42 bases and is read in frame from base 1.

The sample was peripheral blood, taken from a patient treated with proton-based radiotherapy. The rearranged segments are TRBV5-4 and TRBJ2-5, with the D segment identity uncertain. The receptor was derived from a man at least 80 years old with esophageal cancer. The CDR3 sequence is CASSLVSAQETQYF. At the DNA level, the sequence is TGTGCCAGCAGCTTGGTGAGCGCGCAAGAGACCCAGTACTTC.